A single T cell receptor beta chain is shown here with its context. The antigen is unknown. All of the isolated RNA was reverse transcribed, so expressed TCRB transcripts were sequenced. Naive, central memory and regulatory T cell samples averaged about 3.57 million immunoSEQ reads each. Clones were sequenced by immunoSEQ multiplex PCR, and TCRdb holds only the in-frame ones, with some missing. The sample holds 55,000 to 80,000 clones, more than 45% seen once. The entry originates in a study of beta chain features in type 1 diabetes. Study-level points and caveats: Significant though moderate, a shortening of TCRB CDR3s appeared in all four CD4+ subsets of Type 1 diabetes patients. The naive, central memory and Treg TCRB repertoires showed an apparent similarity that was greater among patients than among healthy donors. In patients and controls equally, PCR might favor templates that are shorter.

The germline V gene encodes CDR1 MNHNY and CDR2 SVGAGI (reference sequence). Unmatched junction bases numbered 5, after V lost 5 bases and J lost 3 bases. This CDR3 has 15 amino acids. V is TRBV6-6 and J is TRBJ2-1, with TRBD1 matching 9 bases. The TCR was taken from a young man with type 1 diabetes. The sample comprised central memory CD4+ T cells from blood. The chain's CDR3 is CASSLQGAIYNEQFF. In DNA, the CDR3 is TGTGCCAGCAGTCTACAGGGGGCGATCTACAATGAGCAGTTCTTC.